The 5 T cell receptor beta chains presented below share a single source sample, sequenced in a study of regulatory T cells in long-lasting Graves disease. In building TCR beta libraries, iRepertoire HTBI primers were used together with Arm-PCR of CDR3 regions. TCRdb reanalysed the multiplex PCR reads using MiXCR and keeps one entry per CDR3 protein. The sample lists some 490,000 distinct CDR3 sequences, around 12% occurring once. Time point defined: newly diagnosed GD, antithyroid drugs for less than 3 months. Extracted PBMC RNA gave rise to the TCR library. The same data also went into a second study, on T cells in Graves' hyperthyroidism and ophthalmopathy.

The sample consisted of peripheral blood mononuclear cells (PBMCs), taken at new diagnosis, from a patient treated with antithyroid drugs. Source of these receptors: a woman aged 25 to 45 with Graves disease.

This chain connects TRBV20-1 to TRBJ2-5, with 13 bases that match TRBD2. The CDR3 extends over 16 amino acids. The germline CDR1 and CDR2 sequences are DFQATT and SNEGSKA (reference sequence). Unmatched junction bases numbered 6, after V lost 2 bases and J lost 3 bases. CDR3 protein: CSARSGLAGEKETQYF. The CDR3 coding sequence is TGCAGTGCTAGATCTGGACTAGCGGGAGAAAAAGAGACCCAGTACTTC.

This clonotype was found many times. V gene TRBV20-1 combines with J gene TRBJ2-7, with D tentatively TRBD2 (6 bases). Germline CDR1 and CDR2: DFQATT and SNEGSKA (reference sequence). This CDR3 is 14 amino acids long. V lost 6 bases to trimming and J lost 0 bases, with 15 bases between them. The CDR3 sequence is CSAVRASVSYEQYF. The DNA for the CDR3 is TGCAGTGCGGTCCGGGCTAGCGTCTCCTACGAGCAGTACTTC.

This clonotype was counted at least ten times. The chain employs TRBV2 and TRBJ2-2; TRBD1 agrees at 9 bases. V shed 8 bases and J 1 base; nucleotides not matched to a gene: 5. The germline V gene encodes CDR1 SNHLY and CDR2 FYNNEI. The CDR3 has 15 amino acids. Here the CDR3 reads CASGGGQGNTGELFF. As DNA, the CDR3 is TGTGCCAGCGGGGGGGGACAGGGGAACACCGGGGAGCTGTTTTTT.

This clonotype was recorded many times. V usage is TRBV29-1 and J usage is TRBJ1-2, with D possibly matching TRBD1 (6 bases). Trimming pared 2 bases from V and 4 bases from J, leaving 17 bases between. There are 15 residues in the CDR3. CDR1 is SQVTM, CDR2 ANQGSEA, per germline. CDR3 DNA sequence: TGCAGCGTTGAACTATTACAGGGTGGCGGCTATGGCTACACCTTC. Translation gives CSVELLQGGGYGYTF. Filled out from reference TRBV29-1 and TRBJ1-2, the complete variable domain reads SAVISQKPSRDICQRGTSLTIQCQVDSQVTMMFWYRQQPGQSLTLIATANQGSEATYESGFVIDKFPISRPNLTFSTLTVSNMSPEDSSIYLCSVELLQGGGYGYTFGSGTRLTVV.

Many counts were recorded for this clonotype. J is TRBJ2-7 and V is TRBV5-1; D unresolved. Trimming cost V 4 bases and J 2 bases, with 13 bases left between them. The length of the CDR3 is 14 residues. The germline CDR1 and CDR2 sequences are SGHRS and YFSETQ. CDR3 sequence: CASSQGREPYEQYF. Written as DNA, the CDR3 is TGCGCCAGCAGCCAAGGGCGTGAACCCTACGAGCAGTACTTC.